This passage covers 29 T cell receptor beta chains from one sample sequenced in a study of breast tumors, draining lymph nodes, adjacent tissues. TCRdb redid the calling of the multiplex PCR reads with MiXCR, one entry per CDR3 protein. Of about 300,000 distinct CDR3 sequences in the sample, about 33% were seen once. Breast cancer patients provided tissue from their axillary draining lymph nodes. The sequenced sample was axillary lymph node tissue. These TCRs come from a female donor with breast cancer. Some clones in this sample may be carry-over from other donors' samples.

Of note for this clonotype: Given a much more abundant clone one base away, this may be a read error. This rearrangement joins TRBV20-1 to TRBJ2-7, with D perhaps matching TRBD1 or TRBD2 (6 bases each). The CDR3 is made up of 17 amino acids. Trimming removed 1 base at V and 2 bases at J, with 21 bases between. CDR1 DFQATT and CDR2 SNEGSKA come from the germline V gene (reference sequence). CDR3 nucleotides: TGCAGTGCTAGAGGACCCGGGGGCGACCCGTTGACCTACGAGCAGTACTTC. It is translated as CSARGPGGDPLTYEQYF.

This clonotype was counted many times. The chain combines TRBV5-6 with TRBJ1-1, with D possibly matching TRBD1 (6 bases). This CDR3 has 15 residues. Trimming removed 0 bases from V and 8 bases from J, with 17 bases in between. CDR1 and CDR2 from the germline V gene are SGHDT and YYEEEE. CDR3 sequence reads: CASSLVTLGQREAFF. Written as DNA, the CDR3 is TGTGCCAGCAGCTTGGTTACCCTCGGACAGCGGGAAGCTTTCTTT.

There are many counts of this clonotype. The V and J genes are TRBV5-1 and TRBJ2-7; 10 bases map to TRBD2. Looked up from germline, CDR1 is SGHRS and CDR2 is YFSETQ. V dropped 0 bases and J dropped 2; count of bases not matched to a gene: 2. The CDR3 covers 15 residues. CDR3 DNA sequence: TGCGCCAGCAGCTTGGGAACTAGCGGGGCCTACGAGCAGTACTTC. Its protein is CASSLGTSGAYEQYF.

This clonotype was counted at least ten times. The chain couples TRBV19 to TRBJ2-7; tentative D call: TRBD2 (6 bases). Germline V CDR1 and CDR2: LNHDA, SQIVND (reference sequence). The CDR3 has 15 amino acids. The V gene lost 6 bases and the J gene lost 0 bases, with 15 bases spanning the gap. In nucleotides, the CDR3 is TGTGCCAGTAGGGCTTGGGACTGGGGCTCCTACGAGCAGTACTTC. Translated: CASRAWDWGSYEQYF.

About this clonotype itself: This could be a read error, since a much larger clone is one nucleotide away. The chain links TRBV7-2 to TRBJ2-7; tentatively, D is TRBD1 (6 bases). The ends were cut back, 10 bases at V and 0 bases at J, with 13 bases in the middle. Germline values: CDR1 SGHTA, CDR2 FQGNSA. The CDR3 has 13 amino acids. The CDR3 spells CANGAGVSYEQYF. In DNA form, the CDR3 reads TGTGCCAACGGGGCAGGGGTCTCCTACGAGCAGTACTTC.

The rearrangement uses TRBV20-1 and TRBJ1-6; D gene unclear. V was shortened by 0 bases and J by 1 base, with 16 bases between the two germline ends. The CDR3 loop spans 18 amino acids. Germline V gene data show CDR1 as DFQATT and CDR2 as SNEGSKA (reference sequence). CDR3 loop: CSARDGLAGGSYNSPLHF. The CDR3 DNA follows: TGCAGTGCTAGAGACGGACTAGCGGGAGGATCCTATAATTCACCCCTCCACTTT.

On this clonotype itself: Here the CDR3 omits its conserved ending phenylalanine or tryptophan, so a read error is the likely source. This chain links TRBV7-2 with TRBJ1-2; unclear D gene. Germline V CDR1 and CDR2: SGHTA, FQGNSA. The CDR3 totals 14 residues. In nucleotides, the CDR3 is TGTGCCAGCAGCTTAGCACAGTCTTCATATGACTACACCTCC. Amino acids: CASSLAQSSYDYTS.

Remarks on this clonotype: A read error is possible here, since a much larger clone lies one base away. The CDR3 loop is CSASWLEKTPYF. CDR3 nucleotides: TGCAGTGCTAGCTGGCTAGAAAAGACCCCGTACTTC. This chain connects TRBV20-1 to TRBJ2-5; D is ambiguous. Germline assignment: CDR1 DFQATT and CDR2 SNEGSKA (reference sequence). This CDR3 contains 12 residues.

To note about this clonotype: The junction departs from the called germline gene at one end, perhaps through a read error. This chain links TRBV19 with TRBJ1-5; D is perhaps TRBD1 (5 bases). Germline CDR1 reads LNHDA; CDR2 reads SQIVND (reference sequence). The CDR3 totals 15 residues. In DNA form, the CDR3 reads TGTGCCAGTAGTATAATGAGCCAGGGAAATCGGCCCCAGCATTTT. This gives the protein CASSIMSQGNRPQHF. The full variable domain, in which reference TRBV19 and TRBJ1-5 provide the parts outside the CDR3, is DGGITQSPKYLFRKEGQNVTLSCEQNLNHDAMYWYRQDPGQGLRLIYYSQIVNDFQKGDIAEGYSVSREKKESFPLTVTSAQKNPTAFYLCASSIMSQGNRPQHFGDGTRLSIL.

This clonotype has at least ten counts. CDR3 protein: CASSPRDRLSGNTIYF. Written as DNA, the CDR3 is TGTGCCAGTAGTCCTCGAGACAGGCTCTCTGGAAACACCATATATTTT. The rearrangement uses TRBV19 and TRBJ1-3, with D possibly matching TRBD1 (6 bases). The CDR3 runs 16 residues. V was clipped by 5 bases and J by 0 bases, with 14 bases between them. Germline V lookup: CDR1 LNHDA, CDR2 SQIVND (reference sequence).

The chain employs TRBV27 and TRBJ2-2; tentatively, D is TRBD1 (5 bases). Per the germline V gene, CDR1 is MNHEY and CDR2 is SMNVEV (reference sequence). This CDR3 is built from 15 residues. V was pared by 2 bases and J by 5 bases, with 12 bases between. CDR3 amino acids: CASSLGQGLTGELFF. CDR3 nucleotides: TGTGCCAGCAGTTTAGGGCAGGGCCTTACCGGGGAGCTGTTTTTT.

As to this clonotype: Its ends do not fully match the called genes, so a read error is possible. This chain joins TRBV24-1 and TRBJ2-1; D gene ambiguous. CDR1 KGHDR and CDR2 SFDVKD come from the germline V gene. CDR3 size: 16 residues. The CDR3 reads CATSDLTHGSCNEQFF. The CDR3 DNA sequence: TGTGCCACCAGTGATTTGACCCATGGCTCCTGCAATGAGCAGTTCTTC.

The table lists this clonotype with a few counts. The gene calls are TRBV30 and TRBJ2-3; D gene unclear. The CDR3 is 15 residues long. Per germline, CDR1 GTSNPN and CDR2 SVGIG (reference sequence). Trimming removed 0 bases at V and 2 bases at J, with 12 bases between. Here the CDR3 reads CAWSVPRAPTDTQYF. In nucleotides, the CDR3 is TGTGCCTGGAGTGTACCTCGGGCCCCCACAGATACGCAGTATTTT.

This clonotype was observed at least ten times. A read error may produce the germline difference seen at one junction end. The chain is built from TRBV20-1 and TRBJ2-3; D is possibly TRBD2 (5 bases). CDR3 length: 12 amino acids. The germline gives CDR1 DFQATT, CDR2 SNEGSKA (reference sequence). This chain's CDR3 is CSAGSVLDMQYF. The CDR3 coding sequence is TGCAGTGCCGGTAGCGTTCTAGATATGCAGTATTTT.

This clonotype was observed a handful of times. The chain links TRBV27 to TRBJ2-7; possibly TRBD1 for D (6 bases). V dropped 6 bases and J dropped 1 base, with 10 bases sitting between them. Germline CDR1 MNHEY, CDR2 SMNVEV (reference sequence). The CDR3 runs 13 residues. CDR3 sequence reads: CASRKQGSYEQYF. DNA of the CDR3: TGTGCCAGCAGGAAACAGGGATCCTACGAGCAGTACTTC.

V and J are TRBV10-3 and TRBJ1-3; possibly TRBD1 for D (6 bases). The V gene lost 4 bases and the J gene lost 2 bases, with 21 bases spanning the gap. From germline, CDR1 is ENHRY and CDR2 SYGVKD. The CDR3 sequence is 18 residues long. CDR3 bases: TGTGCCATCAGTGTAAGGTCCATAGGGAAGGGGGCTGGAAACACCATATATTTT. This translates into CAISVRSIGKGAGNTIYF.

Ten or more counts support this clonotype. The chain links TRBV7-8 to TRBJ2-1; the match to TRBD2 covers 12 bases. There are 17 residues in the CDR3. With 5 bases clipped from V and 4 bases from J, the junction kept 9 bases outside the gene matches. Per germline, CDR1 SGHVS and CDR2 FQNEAQ. CDR3 residues: CASSQTSGGTLYNEQFF. The CDR3, as DNA: TGTGCCAGCAGCCAAACTAGCGGGGGGACACTTTACAATGAGCAGTTCTTC.

This clonotype appeared a few times. The V gene is TRBV7-2, the J gene TRBJ1-1; no clear D. The germline V gene encodes CDR1 SGHTA and CDR2 FQGNSA. This CDR3 contains 14 residues. Trimming took 2 bases from V and 3 from J, leaving 10 bases between them. The CDR3 here is CASSLRVPDTEAFF. CDR3 in DNA: TGTGCCAGCAGCTTAAGGGTTCCGGACACTGAAGCTTTCTTT.

Concerning this clonotype itself: It may be a read error: a sequence one base away is much more abundant. The chain combines TRBV7-3 with TRBJ2-2; tentative D call: TRBD2 (6 bases). Germline loops: CDR1 SGHTA, CDR2 FQGTGA. CDR3 length: 18 amino acids. The DNA of the CDR3 is TGTGCCAGCGGCTTAACCCACGGCGGGGACCCGAACACCGGGGAGCTGTTTTTT. Encoded protein: CASGLTHGGDPNTGELFF.

This clonotype was observed a handful of times. This chain uses TRBV30 with TRBJ1-3, with 7 bases that match TRBD1. The CDR3 has 17 residues. Trimming cost V 3 bases and J 2 bases; bases outside gene matches: 13. Germline values: CDR1 GTSNPN, CDR2 SVGIG (reference sequence). This chain's CDR3 is CAWRVVGTVFTGNTIYF. Written as DNA, the CDR3 is TGTGCCTGGAGGGTGGTTGGGACAGTATTCACTGGAAACACCATATATTTT.

The chain carries TRBV5-4 and TRBJ2-4; D call uncertain. In germline, CDR1 is SGHNT, CDR2 YYREEE (reference sequence). The CDR3 sequence is 15 residues long. V lost 0 bases and J lost 0, with 7 bases in between. In DNA, the CDR3 is TGTGCCAGCAGCTTGGAGCCTCTAGCCAAAAACATTCAGTACTTC. This sequence encodes CASSLEPLAKNIQYF.

In this sample, this clonotype turned up many times. The chain employs TRBV6-4 and TRBJ1-2; D ambiguous. Germline V CDR1 and CDR2: MRHNA, SNTAGT. Deletions cut 5 bases from V and 7 bases from J, with 20 bases between. This CDR3 is 15 amino acids long. CDR3 bases: TGTGCCAGCAGTCACCCCGGCAGCCCCTGGCGTGGCTACACCTTC. As protein: CASSHPGSPWRGYTF.

Concerning this clonotype: The conserved phenylalanine or tryptophan normally closing the CDR3 is absent here, so this likely arose from a read error. The DNA is left out, because the CDR3 cannot be placed on it with certainty; the CDR3 is given as TCRdb lists it. J is TRBJ1-3 and V is TRBV5-1. CDR1 SGHRS and CDR2 YFSETQ come from the germline V gene. The CDR3 spans 10 amino acids, including both terminal residues. CDR3 sequence reads: CASSLVAANT.

This clonotype was found a few times. The junction departs from the called germline gene at one end, perhaps through a read error. The chain combines TRBV7-2 with TRBJ2-1; no firm D call. This CDR3 is built from 15 residues. Germline V gives CDR1 SGHTA, CDR2 FQGNSA. For the CDR3, the DNA is TGTGCCAGCAGCTCGGATACCTACTCCTACGATGAGCAGTTCTTC. Translation: CASSSDTYSYDEQFF. Full variable domain (outside the CDR3, taken from reference TRBV7-2 and TRBJ2-1): GAGVSQSPSNKVTEKGKDVELRCDPISGHTALYWYRQSLGQGLEFLIYFQGNSAPDKSGLPSDRFSAERTGGSVSTLTIQRTQQEDSAVYLCASSSDTYSYDEQFFGPGTRLTVL.

This clonotype occurred many times. V is TRBV20-1 and J is TRBJ2-1, with unresolved D. Trimming cost V 6 bases and J 3 bases, with 15 bases left between them. The germline V gene encodes CDR1 DFQATT and CDR2 SNEGSKA (reference sequence). The CDR3 runs 14 residues. DNA for the CDR3: TGCAGTGCGTACGGAGCCCTTGTCTACAATGAGCAGTTCTTC. Amino acids: CSAYGALVYNEQFF.

As concerns this clonotype: A much larger clone lies a single base off, so this may be a read error. This chain links TRBV20-1 with TRBJ2-1; no reliable D call. The CDR3 contains 14 residues. V lost 3 bases and J 9 bases, leaving 18 bases between the germline ends. The germline gives CDR1 DFQATT, CDR2 SNEGSKA (reference sequence). The DNA for the CDR3 is TGCAGTGCTAGTGTACCAGCGTTTTTTGGTGAGCAGTTCTTC. Translated, it gives CSASVPAFFGEQFF.

This clonotype was counted at least ten times. The CDR3 DNA sequence: TGTGCCAGTAGTATAAGATTTCGGGCCACGAGTCGAGTGCCCTACAATGAGCAGTTCTTC. This codes for CASSIRFRATSRVPYNEQFF. This chain uses TRBV19 with TRBJ2-1; no firm D call. CDR1 LNHDA and CDR2 SQIVND come from the germline V gene (reference sequence). This CDR3 contains 20 residues. V was cut by 2 bases and J by 2 bases, with 25 bases left in between.

This clonotype was seen many times. The rearrangement links TRBV12-3 or TRBV12-4 to TRBJ2-6; tentatively, D is TRBD2 (5 bases). CDR3 length: 19 residues. Deletions cut 6 bases from V and 0 bases from J, with 21 bases between. The CDR3: CASSPNLFLAYSGANVLTF. CDR3 nucleotide sequence: TGTGCCAGCAGCCCCAATTTATTTCTAGCCTACTCTGGGGCCAACGTCCTGACTTTC.

This clonotype came up many times. The chain has TRBV10-3 and TRBJ2-5; 8 bases match TRBD1. The CDR3 length is 14 residues. The V and J ends lost 7 bases and 5 bases, in that order; junction bases with no gene match: 9. Germline-derived CDR1 and CDR2 are ENHRY and SYGVKD. The CDR3 DNA reads TGTGCCATCAAGTCGACAGGGGATGGGGAGACCCAGTACTTC. Its translation: CAIKSTGDGETQYF.